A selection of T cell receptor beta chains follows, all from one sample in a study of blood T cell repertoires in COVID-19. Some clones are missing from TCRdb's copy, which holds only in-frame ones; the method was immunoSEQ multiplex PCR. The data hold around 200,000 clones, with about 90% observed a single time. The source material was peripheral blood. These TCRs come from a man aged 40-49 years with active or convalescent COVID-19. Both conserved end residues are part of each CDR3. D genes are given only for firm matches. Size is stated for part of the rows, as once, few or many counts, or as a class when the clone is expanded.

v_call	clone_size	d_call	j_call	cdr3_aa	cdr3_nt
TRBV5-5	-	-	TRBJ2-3	CASTPEGGPPDTQYF	TGTGCCAGCACCCCCGAGGGGGGGCCCCCAGATACGCAGTATTTT
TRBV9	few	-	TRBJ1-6	CASSVAGQSSYNSPLHF	TGTGCCAGCAGCGTAGCTGGACAGAGCTCCTATAATTCACCCCTCCACTTT
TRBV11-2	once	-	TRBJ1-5	CASSPRQGSNQPQHF	TGTGCCAGCAGCCCCCGGCAGGGGAGCAATCAGCCCCAGCATTTT
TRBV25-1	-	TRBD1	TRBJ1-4	CASALTLTGGNEKLFF	TGTGCCAGCGCCCTGACCTTGACAGGGGGAAACGAAAAACTGTTTTTT
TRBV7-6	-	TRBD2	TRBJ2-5	CASSFDRGTSGRLRETQYF	TGTGCCAGCAGCTTCGATAGGGGGACTAGCGGGAGGTTAAGAGAGACCCAGTACTTC
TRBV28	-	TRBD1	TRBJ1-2	CASSSGTEGTAF	TGTGCCAGCAGTTCAGGGACAGAGGGCACGGCCTTC
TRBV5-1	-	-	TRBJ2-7	CASSLVSAGDEQYF	TGCGCCAGCAGCTTGGTATCGGCAGGGGACGAGCAGTACTTC
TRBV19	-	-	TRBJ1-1	CASSPSRTVINTEAFF	TGTGCCAGTAGCCCTTCCCGGACAGTTATCAACACTGAAGCTTTCTTT
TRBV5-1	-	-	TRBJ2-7	CASSLEQMYSYEQYF	TGCGCCAGCAGCTTGGAACAGATGTACTCCTACGAGCAGTACTTC
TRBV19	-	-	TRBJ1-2	CASSQGQGYGYTF	TGTGCCAGTAGCCAGGGGCAGGGCTATGGCTACACCTTC
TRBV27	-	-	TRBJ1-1	CASSLSGGGLNTEAFF	TGTGCCAGCAGTTTATCGGGGGGGGGCCTCAACACTGAAGCTTTCTTT
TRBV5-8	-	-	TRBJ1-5	CASSPGRVISNQPQHF	TGTGCCAGCAGCCCCGGCAGGGTCATTAGCAATCAGCCCCAGCATTTT
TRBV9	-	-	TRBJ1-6	CASSVGREPLHF	TGTGCCAGCAGCGTAGGAAGAGAACCCCTCCACTTT
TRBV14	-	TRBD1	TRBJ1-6	CASAATGQPNSPLHF	TGTGCCAGCGCAGCCACGGGACAGCCTAATTCACCCCTCCACTTT
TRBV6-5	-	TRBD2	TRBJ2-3	CASSPRSGDLWAQYF	TGTGCCAGCAGCCCCCGGAGCGGGGACCTTTGGGCGCAGTATTTT
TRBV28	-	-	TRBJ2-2	CASTHGGGRNGELFF	TGTGCCAGCACCCATGGCGGGGGCAGAAACGGGGAGCTGTTTTTT
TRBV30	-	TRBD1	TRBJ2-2	CAWRVAGTGVTGELFF	TGTGCCTGGAGGGTTGCCGGGACAGGAGTAACCGGGGAGCTGTTTTTT
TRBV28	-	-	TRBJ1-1	CASSFWSVEAFF	TGTGCCAGCAGTTTTTGGTCGGTCGAAGCTTTCTTT
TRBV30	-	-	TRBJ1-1	CASSSGGLNTEAFF	TGTGCCTCCTCCTCTGGCGGGCTGAACACTGAAGCTTTCTTT
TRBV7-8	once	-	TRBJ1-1	CASSLVRGTEAFF	TGTGCCAGCAGCTTAGTGAGAGGGACTGAAGCTTTCTTT
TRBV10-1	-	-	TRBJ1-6	CASSDREGRPLHF	TGCGCCAGCAGTGATCGGGAAGGACGACCCCTCCACTTT
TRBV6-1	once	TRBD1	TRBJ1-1	CASSEYVGTGGTEAFF	TGTGCCAGCAGTGAATATGTGGGGACAGGGGGCACTGAAGCTTTCTTT